The present entry profiles one T cell receptor beta chain with its context. This entry is derived from a study of blood T cell repertoires in COVID-19. For the study at large: Collection of acute and convalescent COVID-19 samples took place in the United States, Italy and Spain. The analysed material was cDNA or gDNA that came from T cells, B-cell-depleted T cells, or PBMCs.

In the original workflow: Estimated nucleated cell counts came from reference gene primer amplification. TCRdb's table, derived via immunoSEQ multiplex PCR, lists solely in-frame clones and lacks some. V and J calls and clone size are those listed in that table; D and trimming were worked out from the DNA. The sample consists of approximately 350,000 clones, 80% to 90% of them appearing once. This CDR3 comprises 13 residues. Per the germline V gene, CDR1 is SGHRS and CDR2 is YFSETQ. With 4 bases clipped from V and 2 bases from J, the junction kept 2 bases outside the gene matches. V gene TRBV5-1 combines with J gene TRBJ1-2; 7 bases map to TRBD1. Sequencing was performed on peripheral blood. The sequence came from a man aged 30-40 years with active or convalescent COVID-19. In nucleotides, the CDR3 is TGCGCCAGCAGCCGGGACAGCAACTATGGCTACACCTTC. Protein product: CASSRDSNYGYTF.